This T cell receptor beta chain was recovered during a study of blood T cells in healthy people across ages. A sample-barcoded 5' primer and a J-beta primer mix were used in a second PCR of roughly 7 to 12 cycles. A single record per CDR3 protein comes from TCRdb applying MiXCR to the 5' RACE reads. The profile shows more than 1,400,000 distinct CDR3 sequences, about 40% of them singletons. Broader study findings: Roughly linearly, TCR beta diversity per million T cells fell as age increased.

Of note for this clonotype: Its matching antigen is unknown.

Sequencing was carried out using blood. This receptor was obtained from a woman aged 18-29 years in good health.

This CDR3 is CASSRTFGDEQYF. Here the CDR3 DNA reads TGTGCCAGCAGTCGGACTTTTGGGGACGAGCAGTACTTC. The chain joins TRBV12-3 or TRBV12-4 to TRBJ2-5; D might be TRBD2 (5 bases). The J call may be wrong; the DNA end is better matched by TRBJ2-7. The CDR3 totals 13 residues.